This T cell receptor beta chain was captured by sequencing in a study of blood T cell repertoires in COVID-19. The data were produced by immunoSEQ multiplex PCR, yet TCRdb's version contains in-frame clones alone and is incomplete. The sample records 97,000 or so clones, 75% to 90% being singletons. V lost 2 bases to trimming and J lost 3 bases, with 8 bases between them. Germline V gives CDR1 MNHEY, CDR2 SVGAGI. CDR3 size: 14 residues. The clonotype comes from a human donor in a cohort sampled during active COVID-19. Sequenced: peripheral blood. The chain employs TRBV6-5 and TRBJ1-5; tentative D call: TRBD1 (5 bases). The CDR3 is CASSYRGDNQPQHF. In DNA, the CDR3 is TGTGCCAGCAGTTACAGGGGCGACAATCAGCCCCAGCATTTT.